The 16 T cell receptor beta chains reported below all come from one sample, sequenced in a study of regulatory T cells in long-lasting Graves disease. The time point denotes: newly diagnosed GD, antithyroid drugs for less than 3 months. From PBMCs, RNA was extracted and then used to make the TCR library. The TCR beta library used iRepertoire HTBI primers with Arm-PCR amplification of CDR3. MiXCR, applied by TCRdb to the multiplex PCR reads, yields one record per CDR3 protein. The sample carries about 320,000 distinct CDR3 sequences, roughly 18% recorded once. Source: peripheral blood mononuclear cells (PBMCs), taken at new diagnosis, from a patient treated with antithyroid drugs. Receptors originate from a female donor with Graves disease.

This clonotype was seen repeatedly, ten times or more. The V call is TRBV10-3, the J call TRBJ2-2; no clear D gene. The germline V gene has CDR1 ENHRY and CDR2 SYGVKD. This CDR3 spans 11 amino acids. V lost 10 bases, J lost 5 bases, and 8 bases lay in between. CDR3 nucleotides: TGTGCCACAGCGATTACCGGGGAGCTGTTTTTT. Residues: CATAITGELFF.

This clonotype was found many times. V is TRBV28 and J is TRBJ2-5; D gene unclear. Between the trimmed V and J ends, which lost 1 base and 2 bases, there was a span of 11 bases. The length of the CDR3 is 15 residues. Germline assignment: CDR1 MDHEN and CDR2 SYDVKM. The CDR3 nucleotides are TGTGCCAGCAGTTTATTAGGGCTGAGACAAGAGACCCAGTACTTC. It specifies CASSLLGLRQETQYF.

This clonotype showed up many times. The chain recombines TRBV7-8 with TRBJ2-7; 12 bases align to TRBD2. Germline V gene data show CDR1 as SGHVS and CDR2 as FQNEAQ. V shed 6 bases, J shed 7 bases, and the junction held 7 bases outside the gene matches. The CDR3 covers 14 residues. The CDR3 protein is CASSLTSGGREQYF. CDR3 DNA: TGTGCCAGCAGTCTGACTAGCGGGGGCCGGGAGCAGTACTTC.

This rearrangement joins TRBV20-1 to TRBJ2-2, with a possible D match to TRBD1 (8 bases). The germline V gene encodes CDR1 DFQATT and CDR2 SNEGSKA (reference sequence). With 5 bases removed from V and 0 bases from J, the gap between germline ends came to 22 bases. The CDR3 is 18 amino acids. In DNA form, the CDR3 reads TGCAGTGCTTACACAGGGGGGGAGGGGCAGTCGAACACCGGGGAGCTGTTTTTT. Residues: CSAYTGGEGQSNTGELFF.

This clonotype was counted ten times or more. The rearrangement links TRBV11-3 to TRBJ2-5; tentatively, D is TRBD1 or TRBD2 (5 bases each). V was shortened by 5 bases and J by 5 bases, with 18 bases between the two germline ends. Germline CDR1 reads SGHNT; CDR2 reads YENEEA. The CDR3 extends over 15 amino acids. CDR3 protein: CASSDRRDLSETQYF. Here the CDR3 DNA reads TGTGCCAGCAGCGACCGACGGGACCTTTCGGAGACCCAGTACTTC.

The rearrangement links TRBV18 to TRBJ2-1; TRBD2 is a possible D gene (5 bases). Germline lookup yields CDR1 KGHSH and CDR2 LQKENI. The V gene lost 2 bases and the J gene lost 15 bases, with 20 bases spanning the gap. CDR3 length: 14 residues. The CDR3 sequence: CASSPYISTGGLFF. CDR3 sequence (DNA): TGTGCCAGCTCACCATATATCAGCACCGGAGGTCTGTTCTTC.

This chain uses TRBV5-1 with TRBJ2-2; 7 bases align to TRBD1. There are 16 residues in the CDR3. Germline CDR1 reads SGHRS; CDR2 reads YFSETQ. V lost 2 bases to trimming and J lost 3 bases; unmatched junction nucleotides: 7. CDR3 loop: CASSFLTGADTGELFF. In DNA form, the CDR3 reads TGCGCCAGCAGCTTCTTAACAGGGGCCGACACCGGGGAGCTGTTTTTT. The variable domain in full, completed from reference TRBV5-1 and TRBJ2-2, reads KAGVTQTPRYLIKTRGQQVTLSCSPISGHRSVSWYQQTPGQGLQFLFEYFSETQRNKGNFPGRFSGRQFSNSRSEMNVSTLELGDSALYLCASSFLTGADTGELFFGEGSRLTVL.

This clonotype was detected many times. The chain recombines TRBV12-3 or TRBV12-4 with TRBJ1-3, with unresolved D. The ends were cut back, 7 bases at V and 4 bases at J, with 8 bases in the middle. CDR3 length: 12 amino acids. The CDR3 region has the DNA TGTGCCAGCACCAGAGGGGGAAACACCATATATTTT. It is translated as CASTRGGNTIYF.

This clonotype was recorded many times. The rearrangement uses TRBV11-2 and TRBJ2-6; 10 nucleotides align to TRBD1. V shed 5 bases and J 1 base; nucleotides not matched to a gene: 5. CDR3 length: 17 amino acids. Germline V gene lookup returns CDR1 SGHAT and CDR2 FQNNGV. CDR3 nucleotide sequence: TGTGCCAGCAGCGGGCGGACAGGGGGGTCTGGGGCCAACGTCCTGACTTTC. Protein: CASSGRTGGSGANVLTF.

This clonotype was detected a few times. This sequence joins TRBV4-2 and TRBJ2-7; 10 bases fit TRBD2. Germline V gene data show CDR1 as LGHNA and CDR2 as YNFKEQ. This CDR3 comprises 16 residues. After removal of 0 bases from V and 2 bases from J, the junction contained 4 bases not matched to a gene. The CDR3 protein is CASSQEPSGRAYEQYF. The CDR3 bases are TGTGCCAGCAGCCAAGAGCCCAGCGGGAGGGCCTACGAGCAGTACTTC.

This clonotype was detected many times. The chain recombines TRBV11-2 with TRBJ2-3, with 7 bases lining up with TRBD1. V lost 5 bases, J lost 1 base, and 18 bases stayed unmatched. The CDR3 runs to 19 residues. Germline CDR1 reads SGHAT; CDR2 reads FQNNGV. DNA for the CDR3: TGTGCCAGCAGCCGAACAGGGGCGATAATGGACTCGCGCACAGATACGCAGTATTTT. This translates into CASSRTGAIMDSRTDTQYF.

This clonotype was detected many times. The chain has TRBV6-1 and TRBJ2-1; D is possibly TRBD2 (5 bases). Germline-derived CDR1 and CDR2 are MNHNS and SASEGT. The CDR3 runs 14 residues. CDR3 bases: TGTGCACTCCAGGAGGCTAGCTCCTACAATGAGCAGTTCTTC. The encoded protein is CALQEASSYNEQFF.

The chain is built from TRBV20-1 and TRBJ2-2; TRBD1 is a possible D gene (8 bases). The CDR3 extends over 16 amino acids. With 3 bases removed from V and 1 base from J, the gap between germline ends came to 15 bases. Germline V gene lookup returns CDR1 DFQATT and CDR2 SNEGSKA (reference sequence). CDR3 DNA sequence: TGCAGTGCTAGCCATAACAGGGGGGGGAACACCGGGGAGCTGTTTTTT. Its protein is CSASHNRGGNTGELFF.

The CDR3 reads CASSAGGRGRETQYF. Here the CDR3 DNA reads TGTGCCAGCTCAGCAGGAGGCAGGGGAAGGGAGACCCAGTACTTC. The chain couples TRBV18 to TRBJ2-5; D possibly corresponds to TRBD1 (6 bases). Per germline, CDR1 KGHSH and CDR2 LQKENI. The CDR3 covers 15 residues. V was trimmed by 5 bases and J by 5 bases, leaving 18 bases between them.

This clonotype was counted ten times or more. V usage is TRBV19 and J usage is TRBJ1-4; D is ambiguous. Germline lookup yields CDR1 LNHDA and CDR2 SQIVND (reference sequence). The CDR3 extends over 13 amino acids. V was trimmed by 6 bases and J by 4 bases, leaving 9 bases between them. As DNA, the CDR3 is TGTGCCAGTAGCCCCGGGAGTAATGAAAAACTGTTTTTT. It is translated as CASSPGSNEKLFF.

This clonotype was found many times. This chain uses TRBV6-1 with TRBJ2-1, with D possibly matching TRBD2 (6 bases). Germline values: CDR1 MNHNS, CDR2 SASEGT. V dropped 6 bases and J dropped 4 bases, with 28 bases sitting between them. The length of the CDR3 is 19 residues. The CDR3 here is CASRTSRAPRDSRYNEQFF. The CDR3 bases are TGTGCCAGCAGGACCTCCCGAGCGCCCCGGGACTCAAGGTACAATGAGCAGTTCTTC.